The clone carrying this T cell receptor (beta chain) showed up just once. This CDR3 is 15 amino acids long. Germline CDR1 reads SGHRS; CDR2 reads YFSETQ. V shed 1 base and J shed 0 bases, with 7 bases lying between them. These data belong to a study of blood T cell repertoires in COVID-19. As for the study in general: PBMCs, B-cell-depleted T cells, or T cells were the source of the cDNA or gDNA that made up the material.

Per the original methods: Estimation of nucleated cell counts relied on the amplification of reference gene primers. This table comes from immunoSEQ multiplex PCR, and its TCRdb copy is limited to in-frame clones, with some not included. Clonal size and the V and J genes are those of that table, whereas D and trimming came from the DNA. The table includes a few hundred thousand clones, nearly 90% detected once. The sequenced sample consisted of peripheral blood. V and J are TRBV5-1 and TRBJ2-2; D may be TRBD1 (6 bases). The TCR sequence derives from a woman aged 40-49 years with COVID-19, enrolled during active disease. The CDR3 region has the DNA TGCGCCAGCAGCTTGAGACAGGCGAACACCGGGGAGCTGTTTTTT. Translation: CASSLRQANTGELFF.